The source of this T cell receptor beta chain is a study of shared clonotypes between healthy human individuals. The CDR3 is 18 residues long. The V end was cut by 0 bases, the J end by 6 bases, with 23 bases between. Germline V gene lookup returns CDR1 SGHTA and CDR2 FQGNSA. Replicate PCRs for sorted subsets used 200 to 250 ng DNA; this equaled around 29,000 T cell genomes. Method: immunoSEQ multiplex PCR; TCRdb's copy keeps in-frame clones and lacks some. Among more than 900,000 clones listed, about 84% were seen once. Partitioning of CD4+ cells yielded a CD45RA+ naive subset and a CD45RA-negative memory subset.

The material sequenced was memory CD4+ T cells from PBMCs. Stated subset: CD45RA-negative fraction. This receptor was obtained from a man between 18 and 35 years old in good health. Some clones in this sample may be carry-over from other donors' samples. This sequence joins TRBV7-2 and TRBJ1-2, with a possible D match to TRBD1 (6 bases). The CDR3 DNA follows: TGTGCCAGCAGCTTAGCGTGGTTCTTGGGGGCAGGGGAGGATGGCTACACCTTC. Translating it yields CASSLAWFLGAGEDGYTF.